This T cell receptor (beta chain) was found in a study of T-cell memory formation after mild COVID-19 (dated by TCRdb to the early 2020s). In terms of the full investigation: TCR sequence clusters from the two donors were found to be largely donor specific. Longitudinal TCRalpha and TCRbeta repertoire sequencing tracked T-cell clones expanding and contracting after mild COVID-19 in a couple of donors. The cohort comprised two young, previously healthy adult volunteers, one female and one male.

The cysteine opens and the phenylalanine closes a CDR3 of 16 amino acids. Of all the DNA, just the CDR3 is kept, 48 bases in frame from base 1. V is shortened by 2 bases, J by 3 bases, and the region joining them spans 17 bases. Looking up the germline V gene yields CDR1 MGHDK and CDR2 SYGVNS. TCRdb lists the instrument as Illumina NovaSeq 6000. TCRalpha and TCRbeta cDNA libraries were constructed by 5'RACE with constant-segment primers, with sample barcodes and unique molecular identifiers being introduced. RNA was extracted from every sample with Trizol reagent. Amplification of the libraries took two PCR steps, and the second step added a second sample barcode plus Illumina TruSeq adapters. Sequencing of the libraries was done on an Illumina NovaSeq, producing 2 x 150 bp paired-end reads. The original methods were these. The reads were demultiplexed and collapsed into UMI-guided consensus sequences using migec v1.2.7. Using mixcr v2.1.11, the UMI consensuses were aligned to TRA and TRB V and J templates and assembled into clonotypes. A clonotype was counted as expanded or contracted only when both edgeR and NoisET called the clonotype significant, with the noise models trained on biological replicates. For edgeR calls, a false discovery rate-adjusted p below 0.01 and a log2 fold-change threshold of 1 were applied. As an exploratory analysis of dynamics, PCA with hierarchical clustering was applied to max-normalized trajectories of the 1000 most abundant clonotypes. Separately sequenced CD4+ and CD8+ repertoires were used to assign a CD4 or CD8 phenotype to each responding clone. TCRdb took the public reads, trimmed them with fastp at Q25, ran MiXCR for clone calling and kept in-frame beta chains. All rows with the same CDR3 protein become a single entry with the most common DNA and genes. TCRdb's processing, not the study's, gives the V and J calls here. Present in this sample are about 430,000 distinct CDR3 sequences, more than 20% of which were seen just once. The ten largest account for around 8.7% of the sample.

This clonotype was found many times. Its antigen is still unknown. No base qualities exist here, and no much larger clone lies one base off it. General findings and caveats noted by the study authors: Contracting CD4+ clones appeared mostly in the CM and EM memory subsets, whereas CD8+ clones were enriched in EMRA. The detection of some responding clones in pre-infection memory suggests that pre-existing cross-reactive memory T cells joined the SARS-CoV-2 response. The study covered only two mild cases, and larger cohorts including severe cases with pre-infection samples were considered necessary. SARS-CoV-2 specificity of the second-wave clones peaking on day 37 was not confirmed. From day 15 to 85, contracting clones showed balanced CD4/CD8 phenotypes, whereas a second wave of clones that expanded from day 15 to 37 leaned towards CD4+.

Ficoll-Paque density gradient centrifugation was the method used to isolate PBMCs. This chain is built from TRBV25-1 and TRBJ2-7; TRBD1 is perhaps the D gene, given 5 matching bases. The source material was PBMCs or a T cell subset sorted from them (not recorded which). The receptor comes from an adult woman who had mild COVID-19 (a few samples of this study predate the infection). The sample titles of this study are shuffled in the database, so cell type and time point are left out; the donor was told from shared clones. At the DNA level, the sequence is TGTGCCAGCAGTGAAGGTTTTCGGCAGGGCAACTACGAGCAGTACTTC. Translated, this is CASSEGFRQGNYEQYF.